Listed below are T cell receptor beta chains from one sample, sequenced in a study of cytomegalovirus exposure and HLA in healthy donors. The table came from immunoSEQ multiplex PCR; TCRdb's copy has only in-frame clones and leaves some out. This table has tens of thousands of clones, under 80% appearing once. The specimen was PBMCs. All receptors derive from a male donor in good health and CMV-seropositive. Both conserved end residues are part of each CDR3. The order of the fields is J gene, V gene, D gene, CDR3 DNA, CDR3 protein. The D gene is left open where the match is weak.

TRBJ2-7 TRBV18 NA TGTGCCAGCTCACGACTGGACTCAATGGCGCGCGAGCAGTACTTC CASSRLDSMAREQYF
TRBJ2-3 TRBV28 TRBD2 TGTGCCAGCAGATCAGGGACTAGCGGGTTACATACGCAGTATTTT CASRSGTSGLHTQYF
TRBJ2-7 TRBV28 NA TGTGCCAGCAGTTTATCGAGGTACTACGAGCAGTACTTC CASSLSRYYEQYF
TRBJ2-5 TRBV18 NA TGTGCCAGCTCACCACCGGGCTGGGATCAGGGTAAAGAGACCCAGTACTTC CASSPPGWDQGKETQYF
TRBJ1-5 TRBV6-4 TRBD1 TGTGCCAGCAGAGCTCAGGGGGCGGGCAATCAGCCCCAGCATTTT CASRAQGAGNQPQHF
TRBJ1-6 TRBV2 TRBD1 TGTGCCAGCAGTGAACTGGGACAGGGTTTCTATAATTCACCCCTCCACTTT CASSELGQGFYNSPLHF
TRBJ2-6 TRBV7-9 NA TGTGCCAGCAGTCCAAATCGCGGGCAGGGGGGGGCCAACGTCCTGACTTTC CASSPNRGQGGANVLTF
TRBJ1-2 TRBV5-1 TRBD1 TGCGCCAGCAGCCCGACAGGGGAGTCCTATGGCTACACCTTC CASSPTGESYGYTF
TRBJ2-1 TRBV7-3 TRBD2 TGTGCCAGCAGCTCGACTAGCGGGATTGCGGGTGAGCAGTTCTTC CASSSTSGIAGEQFF
TRBJ2-1 TRBV7-9 NA TGTGCCAGCATCGTTACAATTAGCGGTTCCTACAATGAGCAGTTCTTC CASIVTISGSYNEQFF
TRBJ2-2 TRBV2 TRBD2 TGTGCCAGCAGTGGCCCCTCAGCGGGAGGGTCCGGGGAGCTGTTTTTT CASSGPSAGGSGELFF
TRBJ2-7 TRBV15 NA TGTGCCACCAGCCTACGACAGAAAAGCTACGAGCAGTACTTC CATSLRQKSYEQYF
TRBJ2-1 TRBV11-2 TRBD2 TGTGCCAGCAGCAGGCGGGGGTTACACCATGAGCAGTTCTTC CASSRRGLHHEQFF
TRBJ1-4 TRBV7-9 TRBD1 TGTGCCAGCAGCATTGGGACAGGGGGCGATGAAAAACTGTTTTTT CASSIGTGGDEKLFF
TRBJ1-5 TRBV28 TRBD1 TGTGCCAGCAGGACAGGGGGGTCGGGATCCCAGCCCCAGCATTTT CASRTGGSGSQPQHF
TRBJ1-5 TRBV5-5 NA TGTGCCAGCAGCTTGGCGGACAGCCCTGCGGGGCCCCAGCATTTT CASSLADSPAGPQHF
TRBJ2-5 TRBV10-3 TRBD2 TGTGCCACTGGACTAGCGGGGGGGCAGCAAGAGACCCAGTACTTC CATGLAGGQQETQYF
TRBJ2-5 TRBV28 NA TGTGCCACTAGGGGCAGTTCAGAGACCCAGTACTTC CATRGSSETQYF
TRBJ2-7 TRBV7-3 TRBD1 TGTGCCAGCAGCTACCACAGGGGCGAGCAGTACTTC CASSYHRGEQYF
TRBJ1-5 TRBV19 TRBD1 TGTGCCAGTAGTACCTTCCCCCGGGACAGGGGAGATCAGCCCCAGCATTTT CASSTFPRDRGDQPQHF
TRBJ2-7 TRBV14 TRBD1 TGTGCCAGCAGCCAAGATTCGGCAGGGGGTTACCACGAGCAGTACTTC CASSQDSAGGYHEQYF
TRBJ2-5 TRBV6-6 NA TGTGCCAGCAGACAAGGACAGACTACTACGGAGCAGTACTTC CASRQGQTTTEQYF
TRBJ2-5 TRBV27 TRBD1 TGTGCCAGCAGTCCTCTACAGGGGGCAGAGACCCAGTACTTC CASSPLQGAETQYF
TRBJ2-2 TRBV7-3 TRBD2 TGTGCCAGCAGCTTAAGAAGACTAGCGGGCAACACCGGGGAGCTGTTTTTT CASSLRRLAGNTGELFF
TRBJ2-5 TRBV9 TRBD2 TGTGCCAGCAGCGTGGGGGGGGAGACCCAGTACTTC CASSVGGETQYF